This T cell receptor beta chain is drawn from a study of human T cells and chemical hapten exposure. Overall study context: Patches that contained 0.01% DPC were applied to the upper back and read at 6 days.

In the original processing: A per-sample median of around 100,000 TCRs was observed, with counts ranging from about 23,224 to 690,600. TCRdb recomputed calls from the RACE reads with MiXCR, one row per CDR3 protein. TCRdb's processing, not the study's, gives the V and J calls here. Found here are approximately 74,000 distinct CDR3 sequences, approximately 35% of them singletons; the top ten hold about 10%. This CDR3 is 18 amino acids long. Unmatched junction bases numbered 19, after V lost 7 bases and J lost 5 bases. Per the germline V gene, CDR1 is MNHNY and CDR2 is SVGAGI (reference sequence). Time point meaning: patch test 1, 2 weeks after DPC sensitization. As for treatment: therapeutic diphenylcyclopropenone sensitization with weekly scalp DPC.

The starting material was whole blood, obtained in connection with sensitization to the hapten diphenylcyclopropenone (DPC). The rearrangement joins TRBV6-6 to TRBJ2-7; TRBD2 matches at 11 bases. The receptor's source is a man in his forties with alopecia areata. Some clones in this sample may be carry-over from other donors' samples. The DNA for the CDR3 is TGTGCCAGCAAAACAGCCGGGACTAGCGGAGAGGGCAGAGACGAGCAGTACTTC. This gives the protein CASKTAGTSGEGRDEQYF.